These 21 T cell receptor beta chains were all obtained from the same sample, sequenced in a study of blood T cells in healthy people across ages. A J-beta primer mix and a sample-barcoded 5' primer were used in a second PCR of about 6 to 12 cycles. In TCRdb, the 5' RACE reads were re-called with MiXCR into one record per CDR3 protein. The table lists hundreds of thousands of distinct CDR3 sequences, approximately 50% of them singletons. The material sequenced was blood. Receptor source: a woman in her sixties in good health.

The rearrangement uses TRBV20-1 and TRBJ2-3; TRBD2 agrees at 16 bases. The CDR3 runs 16 residues. Germline V CDR1 and CDR2: DFQATT, SNEGSKA (reference sequence). Losses at the gene ends were 5 bases for V and 2 bases for J; bases not matched to a gene: 4. The CDR3 DNA is TGCAGTGCTCCCGGGACTAGCGGGAGGGCCACAGATACGCAGTATTTT. Its protein product is CSAPGTSGRATDTQYF.

The genes are TRBV6-2 or TRBV6-3 and TRBJ2-1; 10 bases are a match to TRBD2. The CDR3 length is 16 residues. Trimming at V came to 8 bases and at J to 2 bases, leaving 9 bases not matched to a gene. Germline CDR1 MNHEY, CDR2 SVGEGT. The chain's CDR3 is CASRASGSAAYNEQFF. For the CDR3, the DNA is TGTGCCAGCCGTGCTAGCGGGAGTGCTGCCTACAATGAGCAGTTCTTC.

This rearrangement joins TRBV28 to TRBJ2-4; D unclear. Gene TRBJ2-7 matches the end of the DNA better, so the J call may be wrong. Germline CDR1 reads MDHEN; CDR2 reads SYDVKM. This CDR3 spans 13 amino acids. Written as DNA, the CDR3 is TGTGCCAGCAGTTTGCCCCGGTCAACCGAGCAGTACTTC. Amino acids: CASSLPRSTEQYF.

The gene calls are TRBV28 and TRBJ2-1; the match to TRBD1 covers 8 bases. This CDR3 is 15 amino acids long. Germline CDR1 is MDHEN and CDR2 is SYDVKM. With 8 bases clipped from V and 8 bases from J, the junction kept 14 bases outside the gene matches. DNA for the CDR3: TGTGCCAGCCTAGCGACAGGGGTAAGAGCCGATGAGCAGTTCTTC. Protein product: CASLATGVRADEQFF.

This clonotype was counted only a few times. The chain employs TRBV20-1 and TRBJ2-5; the D is unclear. CDR1 and CDR2 from the germline V gene are DFQATT and SNEGSKA (reference sequence). The CDR3 is 13 residues long. Trimming took 6 bases from V and 2 from J, leaving 13 bases between them. CDR3 nucleotide sequence: TGCAGTGCCGCGACCCTATCACAAGAGACCCAGTACTTC. Residues: CSAATLSQETQYF.

The chain links TRBV6-2 or TRBV6-3 to TRBJ1-2, with a possible D match to TRBD1 (6 bases). Trimming left V 5 bases short and J 8 bases short, with 18 bases between. This CDR3 has 14 amino acids. Germline V CDR1 and CDR2: MNHEY, SVGEGT. The CDR3 DNA follows: TGTGCCAGCAGTCGACGGGACATTTTCTTCGGCTACACCTTC. Translating it yields CASSRRDIFFGYTF.

V is TRBV20-1 and J is TRBJ2-3, with 11 bases matching TRBD2. This CDR3 is 15 amino acids long. Germline V gene sequence: CDR1 DFQATT, CDR2 SNEGSKA (reference sequence). Losses at the gene ends were 7 bases for V and 5 bases for J; bases not matched to a gene: 11. CDR3 nucleotide sequence: TGCAGTGTAATTAGCGGGAGGGGGGGCAGAGATACGCAGTATTTT. Protein sequence: CSVISGRGGRDTQYF.

This chain joins TRBV7-2 and TRBJ2-7; 7 nucleotides align to TRBD1. With V trimmed by 2 bases and J by 0 bases, 7 bases remained unmatched. Germline values: CDR1 SGHTA, CDR2 FQGNSA. The length of the CDR3 is 16 residues. CDR3 nucleotide sequence: TGTGCCAGCAGCTTAATGGGGACAGTCGACTCCTACGAGCAGTACTTC. Encoded protein: CASSLMGTVDSYEQYF.

The CDR3 protein is CASSSVPAGAWETQYF. The CDR3 DNA is TGTGCCAGCAGTTCTGTCCCAGCGGGAGCGTGGGAGACCCAGTACTTC. V usage is TRBV6-5 and J usage is TRBJ2-5, with 8 bases that match TRBD2. This CDR3 region has 16 residues. CDR1 MNHEY and CDR2 SVGAGI come from the germline V gene. The V gene end was trimmed by 4 bases and the J gene end by 5 bases; junction bases not matched to a gene: 12.

V is TRBV6-2 or TRBV6-3 and J is TRBJ2-7, with a weak D call TRBD1 (5 bases). V dropped 0 bases and J dropped 6 bases, with 15 bases sitting between them. Germline CDR1 MNHEY, CDR2 SVGEGT. This CDR3 spans 15 amino acids. CDR3 region: CASSYSAAGLAEQYF. The DNA of the CDR3 is TGTGCCAGCAGTTACTCCGCGGCAGGGTTGGCCGAGCAGTACTTC.

This chain links TRBV20-1 with TRBJ1-6; D might be TRBD1 (6 bases). This CDR3 spans 13 amino acids. Trimming pared 3 bases from V and 7 bases from J, leaving 10 bases between. Germline CDR1 reads DFQATT; CDR2 reads SNEGSKA (reference sequence). CDR3 region: CSASDRKNSPLHF. The CDR3 nucleotides are TGCAGTGCTAGTGACAGGAAAAATTCACCCCTCCACTTT.

There are many counts of this clonotype. This rearrangement joins TRBV7-2 to TRBJ2-2, with 11 bases identical to TRBD2. Germline CDR1 and CDR2: SGHTA and FQGNSA. CDR3 length: 16 residues. The V segment lost 0 bases and the J segment 9 bases; nucleotides outside the gene matches: 6. CDR3 nucleotides: TGTGCCAGCAGCTTAGCCGGGACTAGCGGAAACCGGGAGCTGTTTTTT. It specifies CASSLAGTSGNRELFF.

The chain couples TRBV7-9 to TRBJ2-1; weak D call: TRBD1 (12 bases). Germline CDR1 reads SEHNR; CDR2 reads FQNEAQ (reference sequence). V was cut by 5 bases and J by 8 bases, with 31 bases left in between. This CDR3 comprises 19 residues. The CDR3 here is CASSGGTGGTSGSMYEQFF. CDR3 DNA sequence: TGTGCCAGCAGCGGGGGGACAGGGGGCACTAGCGGGAGCATGTATGAGCAGTTCTTC. The full variable domain, its missing parts supplied by reference TRBV7-9 and TRBJ2-1, is DTGVSQNPRHKITKRGQNVTFRCDPISEHNRLYWYRQTLGQGPEFLTYFQNEAQLEKSRLLSDRFSAERPKGSFSTLEIQRTEQGDSAMYLCASSGGTGGTSGSMYEQFFGPGTRLTVL.

This rearrangement joins TRBV12-3 or TRBV12-4 to TRBJ2-1; weak D call: TRBD2 (6 bases). CDR3 length: 15 amino acids. Trimming removed 2 bases from V and 7 bases from J, with 15 bases in between. DNA for the CDR3: TGTGCCAGCAGTTTAATAGCGGCCGGTCGTAATGAGCAGTTCTTC. This sequence encodes CASSLIAAGRNEQFF.

The J gene is TRBJ2-7, the V gene TRBV30; TRBD1 matches at 9 bases. Looked up from germline, CDR1 is GTSNPN and CDR2 is SVGIG (reference sequence). The CDR3 covers 13 residues. V lost 3 bases to trimming and J lost 6 bases; unmatched junction nucleotides: 6. In DNA, the CDR3 is TGTGCCTGGAGAAGGACAGGGGCCAGCGAGCAGTACTTC. Translation gives CAWRRTGASEQYF.

This chain links TRBV3-1 with TRBJ1-1; D not certain. V was cut by 2 bases and J by 1 base, with 11 bases left in between. The CDR3 is made up of 15 amino acids. Germline V lookup: CDR1 LGHDT, CDR2 YNNKEL (reference sequence). The CDR3 region has the DNA TGTGCCAGCAGCCAAAAATCTATGACGAACACTGAAGCTTTCTTT. Amino acids: CASSQKSMTNTEAFF.

This chain uses TRBV3-1 with TRBJ2-5; TRBD2 is a possible D gene (6 bases). The germline V and J ends were trimmed by 3 bases and 4 bases, with 18 bases remaining between them. The CDR3 sequence is 16 residues long. CDR1 is LGHDT, CDR2 YNNKEL, per germline (reference sequence). CDR3 sequence reads: CASSQRDVGRGETQYF. The CDR3 bases are TGTGCCAGCAGCCAGCGGGATGTGGGGCGGGGAGAGACCCAGTACTTC.

The gene calls are TRBV20-1 and TRBJ1-2; D uncertain. Trimming shortened V by 3 bases and J by 4 bases, and 12 bases separated the two germline ends. CDR1 is DFQATT, CDR2 SNEGSKA, per germline (reference sequence). CDR3 length: 13 residues. CDR3 loop: CSARRAGSYGYTF. CDR3 DNA sequence: TGCAGTGCTAGGAGGGCAGGCAGCTATGGCTACACCTTC.

The chain joins TRBV20-1 to TRBJ1-6, with D possibly TRBD1 on 5 matching bases. V lost 6 bases and J lost 9, with 18 bases in between. The CDR3 consists of 14 residues. In germline, CDR1 is DFQATT, CDR2 SNEGSKA (reference sequence). The CDR3 DNA is TGCAGTGCCAGGGCGGGCAGGGACGGTTCACCCCTCCACTTT. Encoded protein: CSARAGRDGSPLHF.

This clonotype was seen repeatedly, ten times or more. The chain carries TRBV5-1 and TRBJ2-3; D uncertain. The CDR3 is 13 amino acids. The V and J ends lost 1 base and 0 bases respectively, with 3 bases between them. Germline V gives CDR1 SGHRS, CDR2 YFSETQ. The CDR3 here is CASSLYSTDTQYF. The DNA of the CDR3 is TGCGCCAGCAGCTTGTACAGCACAGATACGCAGTATTTT.

The table lists this clonotype with a few counts. The chain carries TRBV20-1 and TRBJ2-7; D is perhaps TRBD2 (5 bases). With 0 bases removed from V and 1 base from J, the gap between germline ends came to 10 bases. The CDR3 is 14 amino acids. The germline CDR1 and CDR2 sequences are DFQATT and SNEGSKA (reference sequence). CDR3 residues: CSARDRLASYEQYF. The CDR3, as DNA: TGCAGTGCTAGAGATCGCCTAGCTTCCTACGAGCAGTACTTC.